These 13 T cell receptor beta chains originate from one sample sequenced in a study of response to subunit inactivated influenza vaccine (dated by TCRdb to the late 2010s). Libraries were built with RT-PCR. These reads were obtained on an Illumina HiSeq 2500. Clones were called with MiXCR by TCRdb after fastp trimmed the public reads at Q25, and only in-frame beta chains were retained. Rows are unified per CDR3 protein, each entry keeping the most common DNA and genes. This sample holds roughly 650,000 distinct CDR3 sequences; approximately 14% were observed only once. The ten largest clonotypes hold around a tenth of the sample. Source: PBMCs from blood, taken about 12 days after vaccination. The source of these receptors is a man aged 50-60 years who received an inactivated influenza vaccine. Donor details come from another sample of the same person, matched by shared clones.

This clonotype was counted between two and nine times. The chain carries TRBV20-1 and TRBJ1-4; 7 bases map to TRBD1. The CDR3 sequence is 13 residues long. Germline values: CDR1 DFQATT, CDR2 SNEGSKA (reference sequence). V lost 6 bases and J lost 7; bases outside the gene matches: 8. The CDR3 DNA sequence: TGCAGTGCGGCTAGGGGGCAGGGTGAAAAACTGTTTTTT. Translated, it gives CSAARGQGEKLFF.

This clonotype is a singleton in its sample. This may come from a read error, since a much larger clone is one base off. The chain links TRBV5-1 to TRBJ1-2; possible D gene TRBD1, 5 bases. CDR1 is SGHRS, CDR2 YFSETQ, per germline. The germline V and J ends were trimmed by 4 bases and 5 bases, with 24 bases remaining between them. This CDR3 contains 17 residues. In DNA form, the CDR3 reads TGCGCCAGCAGCAGAACCGGGGACCATTGTCCCTTTTATGGCTACACCTTC. Translated: CASSRTGDHCPFYGYTF.

This clonotype was recorded a few times. The V call is TRBV7-9, the J call TRBJ2-5; D might be TRBD1 (6 bases). Germline CDR1 and CDR2: SEHNR and FQNEAQ (reference sequence). V lost 3 bases, J lost 4 bases, and 12 bases lay in between. The CDR3 consists of 14 residues. The CDR3 loop reads CASSLTTGLETQYF. The DNA for the CDR3 is TGTGCCAGCAGCTTGACTACAGGGTTAGAGACCCAGTACTTC.

This rearrangement joins TRBV6-2 or TRBV6-3 to TRBJ2-5; TRBD2 matches 9 bases. The CDR3 runs to 15 residues. J gave up 0 bases and V 6 bases, and 5 bases lay outside the gene matches. CDR1 and CDR2 from the germline V gene are MNHEY and SVGEGT. Here the CDR3 reads CASRATSGYQETQYF. CDR3 DNA: TGTGCCAGCAGGGCGACTAGCGGTTACCAAGAGACCCAGTACTTC.

This chain connects TRBV7-2 to TRBJ2-7, with TRBD2 matching over 7 bases. Germline values: CDR1 SGHTA, CDR2 FQGNSA. This CDR3 spans 14 amino acids. Trimming took 2 bases from V and 6 from J; bases not matched to a gene: 7. CDR3 protein: CASSLWWEGGEQYF. In DNA, the CDR3 is TGTGCCAGCAGCTTATGGTGGGAGGGAGGCGAGCAGTACTTC.

Concerning this clonotype: This clone may be a read error of a much larger clone one base away. The rearrangement links TRBV12-3 or TRBV12-4 to TRBJ1-4, with D possibly being TRBD1 (5 bases). There are 16 residues in the CDR3. The CDR3 coding sequence is TGTGCCAACAGTTTATCCGGGGCCCGGGGGAATGAAAAACTGTTTTTT. Translating gives CANSLSGARGNEKLFF.

This clonotype was counted many times. J is TRBJ2-1 and V is TRBV14; D is perhaps TRBD1 (5 bases). The V and J ends lost 6 bases and 5 bases respectively, with 14 bases between them. The CDR3 runs 14 residues. From germline, CDR1 is SGHDN and CDR2 FVKESK. The CDR3 region is CASRGLKGNNEQFF. The CDR3 nucleotides are TGTGCCAGCAGAGGGCTAAAGGGGAACAATGAGCAGTTCTTC. Variable domain in full (rest from reference TRBV14 and TRBJ2-1): EAGVTQFPSHSVIEKGQTVTLRCDPISGHDNLYWYRRVMGKEIKFLLHFVKESKQDESGMPNNRFLAERTGGTYSTLKVQPAELEDSGVYFCASRGLKGNNEQFFGPGTRLTVL.

The table lists this clonotype with a few counts. The chain joins TRBV27 to TRBJ2-3; 8 nucleotides agree with TRBD1. CDR1 is MNHEY, CDR2 SMNVEV, per germline (reference sequence). Germline trimming cut 4 bases from V and 4 bases from J; bases unmatched to any gene: 4. The CDR3 is made up of 14 amino acids. Written as DNA, the CDR3 is TGTGCCAGCAGTTATCAGGGGGCGCCAGATACGCAGTATTTT. Translated: CASSYQGAPDTQYF.

V usage is TRBV3-1 and J usage is TRBJ2-3; 7 nucleotides agree with TRBD2. V lost 3 bases and J lost 8; bases outside the gene matches: 20. This CDR3 spans 18 amino acids. Germline V gene lookup returns CDR1 LGHDT and CDR2 YNNKEL (reference sequence). The CDR3 protein is CASSQGVYRVQSGVTQYF. DNA for the CDR3: TGTGCCAGCAGCCAGGGGGTGTATCGAGTACAGAGCGGGGTTACGCAGTATTTT.

This CDR3 reads CSVRPGLEYLHTQYF. The CDR3 nucleotides read TGCAGCGTCCGACCGGGACTAGAGTACCTGCATACGCAGTATTTT. The J gene is TRBJ2-3, the V gene TRBV29-1; 8 positions match TRBD2. CDR1 is SQVTM and CDR2 is ANQGSEA in the germline V gene. This CDR3 comprises 15 residues. V was clipped by 6 bases and J by 7 bases; unmatched bases: 15.

This clonotype was seen more than once but under ten times. The CDR3 region is CATSDLDEQYF. In nucleotides, the CDR3 is TGTGCCACCAGTGATCTCGACGAGCAGTACTTC. V and J are TRBV24-1 and TRBJ2-7; D unresolved. CDR3 length: 11 residues. CDR1 is KGHDR and CDR2 is SFDVKD in the germline V gene. Trimming removed 3 bases from V and 5 bases from J, with 4 bases in between.

This clonotype has at least ten counts. J is TRBJ1-1 and V is TRBV4-3; D remains ambiguous. Germline V gene data show CDR1 as LGHNA and CDR2 as YSLEER. This CDR3 has 13 amino acids. V was pared by 0 bases and J by 11 bases, with 13 bases between. This CDR3 is CASSQDKAGRAFF. Written as DNA, the CDR3 is TGCGCCAGCAGCCAAGATAAAGCGGGGAGGGCTTTCTTT.

This chain connects TRBV6-5 to TRBJ2-5; D is uncertain. Trimming pared 2 bases from V and 5 bases from J, leaving 9 bases between. The CDR3 loop spans 13 amino acids. Germline values: CDR1 MNHEY, CDR2 SVGAGI. The CDR3 region is CASSYPGVETQYF. The CDR3 DNA is TGTGCCAGCAGTTACCCAGGCGTTGAGACCCAGTACTTC.